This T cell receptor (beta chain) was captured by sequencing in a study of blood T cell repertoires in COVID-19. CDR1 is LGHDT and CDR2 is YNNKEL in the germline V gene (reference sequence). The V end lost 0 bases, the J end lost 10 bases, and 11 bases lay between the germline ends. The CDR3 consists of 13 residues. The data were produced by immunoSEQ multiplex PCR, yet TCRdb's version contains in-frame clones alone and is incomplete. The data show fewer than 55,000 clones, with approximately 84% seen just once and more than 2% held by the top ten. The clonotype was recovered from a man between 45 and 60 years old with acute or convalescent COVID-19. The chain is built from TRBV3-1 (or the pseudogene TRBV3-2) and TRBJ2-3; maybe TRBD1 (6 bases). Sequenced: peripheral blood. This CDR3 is CASSQEGAGAQYF. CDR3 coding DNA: TGTGCCAGCAGCCAAGAAGGGGCAGGGGCGCAGTATTTT.